The 27 T cell receptor beta chains below all came from one sample that was sequenced in a study of cytomegalovirus exposure and HLA in healthy donors. PCR employed 60 Vbeta and 13 Jbeta primers. Method: immunoSEQ multiplex PCR; TCRdb's copy keeps in-frame clones and lacks some. The data hold about 110,000 clones, with roughly 74% observed a single time. Source material: PBMCs. These receptors all stem from a woman in her 30s in good health and CMV-seronegative.

The rearrangement links TRBV6-6 to TRBJ2-3, with a tentative D call TRBD2 (5 bases). CDR1 is MNHNY and CDR2 is SVGAGI in the germline V gene (reference sequence). The V end was cut by 6 bases, the J end by 1 base, with 14 bases between. The CDR3 contains 15 residues. The CDR3 coding sequence is TGTGCCAGCAGGCCGGACCTTAGCGGCACAGATACGCAGTATTTT. It codes for CASRPDLSGTDTQYF.

This clone was recorded once. V and J are TRBV7-9 and TRBJ1-2; D unresolved. This CDR3 spans 14 amino acids. Germline assignment: CDR1 SEHNR and CDR2 FQNEAQ (reference sequence). The V end was cut by 6 bases, the J end by 6 bases, with 17 bases between. This CDR3 is CASRYNMEGDGYTF. In nucleotides, the CDR3 is TGTGCCAGCAGATACAATATGGAGGGTGATGGCTACACCTTC.

This chain joins TRBV7-9 and TRBJ2-3, with 10 bases lining up with TRBD2. Unmatched junction bases numbered 5, after V lost 2 bases and J lost 9 bases. Germline loops: CDR1 SEHNR, CDR2 FQNEAQ (reference sequence). CDR3 length: 14 residues. The CDR3 bases are TGTGCCAGCAGCTTAAACAGCGGGAGGGACACGCAGTATTTT. Its translation: CASSLNSGRDTQYF.

The chain joins TRBV4-1 to TRBJ2-5, with D perhaps TRBD1 (5 bases). CDR1 and CDR2 (germline): MGHRA, YSYEKL. The CDR3 covers 14 residues. V was trimmed by 0 bases and J by 4 bases, leaving 9 bases between them. Here the CDR3 DNA reads TGCGCCAGCAGCCAAGATGGCAGGGCAGAGACCCAGTACTTC. This sequence encodes CASSQDGRAETQYF.

The V gene is TRBV6-1, the J gene TRBJ2-1; a weak D match, TRBD2 (6 bases). V dropped 3 bases and J dropped 9 bases, with 18 bases sitting between them. This CDR3 contains 15 residues. Germline V CDR1 and CDR2: MNHNS, SASEGT. CDR3 protein: CASSEDTGSPGEQFF. CDR3 DNA sequence: TGTGCCAGCAGTGAGGATACCGGGAGTCCGGGTGAGCAGTTCTTC.

The chain links TRBV20-1 to TRBJ1-2; D is uncertain. V lost 5 bases, J lost 7 bases, and 11 bases lay in between. The CDR3 extends over 11 amino acids. Germline loops: CDR1 DFQATT, CDR2 SNEGSKA (reference sequence). CDR3 amino acids: CSASSPGGYTF. The CDR3 nucleotides read TGCAGTGCTTCCAGCCCAGGTGGCTACACCTTC.

The rearrangement joins TRBV11-2 to TRBJ1-3; no reliable D call. The CDR3 extends over 15 amino acids. The V and J ends lost 2 bases and 4 bases respectively, with 12 bases between them. Germline loops: CDR1 SGHAT, CDR2 FQNNGV. This CDR3 is CASSLSIPQGNTIYF. CDR3 DNA sequence: TGTGCCAGCAGCTTAAGCATACCACAGGGAAACACCATATATTTT.

The V and J genes are TRBV27 and TRBJ1-1, with 8 bases matching TRBD1. There are 13 residues in the CDR3. CDR1 and CDR2 (germline): MNHEY, SMNVEV (reference sequence). The V gene end was trimmed by 5 bases and the J gene end by 8 bases; junction bases not matched to a gene: 7. This chain's CDR3 is CASSPPRGREAFF. CDR3 DNA sequence: TGTGCCAGCAGTCCTCCCAGGGGGCGCGAAGCTTTCTTT.

This chain uses TRBV5-1 with TRBJ2-3, with D possibly matching TRBD2 (5 bases). CDR3 length equals 16 residues. CDR1 SGHRS and CDR2 YFSETQ come from the germline V gene. V was trimmed by 4 bases and J by 1 base, leaving 16 bases between them. Here the CDR3 DNA reads TGCGCCAGCAGCCCCCCCGGGGTCACCGGCACAGATACGCAGTATTTT. It is translated as CASSPPGVTGTDTQYF.

On this clone itself: Additional DNA sequences in this sample encode the identical CDR3. The chain employs TRBV5-6 and TRBJ2-5; 10 bases fit TRBD1. Germline V gene data show CDR1 as SGHDT and CDR2 as YYEEEE. CDR3 size: 15 residues. The junction had 5 bases not matched to a gene; V was cut back by 1 base and J by 5 bases. The CDR3 loop reads CASSLRTGGAETQYF. In nucleotides, the CDR3 is TGTGCCAGCAGCTTGAGGACAGGGGGGGCCGAGACCCAGTACTTC.

This clone was seen only a few times. The chain joins TRBV5-1 to TRBJ2-1; 14 bases match TRBD2. The germline CDR1 and CDR2 sequences are SGHRS and YFSETQ. V lost 3 bases to trimming and J lost 0 bases; unmatched junction nucleotides: 5. The CDR3 extends over 18 amino acids. CDR3 nucleotides: TGCGCCAGCAGCTCCGGACTAGCGGGGGGAACCTCCTACAATGAGCAGTTCTTC. Translated, it gives CASSSGLAGGTSYNEQFF. Based on the CDR3 plus reference TRBV5-1 and TRBJ2-1, the full variable domain is KAGVTQTPRYLIKTRGQQVTLSCSPISGHRSVSWYQQTPGQGLQFLFEYFSETQRNKGNFPGRFSGRQFSNSRSEMNVSTLELGDSALYLCASSSGLAGGTSYNEQFFGPGTRLTVL.

The V gene is TRBV14, the J gene TRBJ2-5; TRBD2 matches 13 bases. This CDR3 region has 15 residues. Trimming at V came to 4 bases and at J to 5 bases, leaving 4 bases not matched to a gene. Germline lookup yields CDR1 SGHDN and CDR2 FVKESK. CDR3 region: CASSRTSGGAETQYF. The CDR3 coding sequence is TGTGCCAGCAGCCGTACTAGCGGGGGGGCGGAGACCCAGTACTTC.

This chain joins TRBV6-5 and TRBJ1-5; a weak D match, TRBD1 (6 bases). There are 15 residues in the CDR3. Germline values: CDR1 MNHEY, CDR2 SVGAGI. Trimming removed 9 bases at V and 0 bases at J, with 15 bases between. The CDR3 bases are TGTGCCAGTCGACGACAGGCAGATAGCAATCAGCCCCAGCATTTT. Translation: CASRRQADSNQPQHF.

This chain joins TRBV6-1 and TRBJ1-1, with D hard to call. Trimming removed 5 bases at V and 8 bases at J, with 6 bases between. Germline CDR1 MNHNS, CDR2 SASEGT. The CDR3 has 10 amino acids. The DNA for the CDR3 is TGTGCCAGCAGTACGGTCGAAGCTTTCTTT. Protein product: CASSTVEAFF.

This chain links TRBV11-2 with TRBJ1-4, with TRBD1 as a possible D gene (5 bases). This CDR3 spans 14 amino acids. With 5 bases removed from V and 7 bases from J, the gap between germline ends came to 14 bases. Germline CDR1 reads SGHAT; CDR2 reads FQNNGV. CDR3 amino acids: CASSQTVTGEKLFF. As DNA, the CDR3 is TGTGCCAGCAGCCAGACAGTGACGGGTGAAAAACTGTTTTTT.

The chain links TRBV2 to TRBJ2-3; a weak D match, TRBD2 (5 bases). This CDR3 is built from 14 residues. V lost 5 bases and J 5 bases, leaving 14 bases between the germline ends. Germline CDR1 reads SNHLY; CDR2 reads FYNNEI. The CDR3 is CASSKGRTGDTQYF. The CDR3 DNA reads TGTGCCAGCAGTAAAGGCAGGACTGGAGATACGCAGTATTTT.

This chain joins TRBV30 and TRBJ2-7; D uncertain. The V and J ends lost 2 bases and 3 bases respectively, with 5 bases between them. The CDR3 has 11 residues. CDR1 GTSNPN and CDR2 SVGIG come from the germline V gene (reference sequence). The CDR3 DNA is TGTGCCTGGAGTTCAGTCTACGAGCAGTACTTC. It codes for CAWSSVYEQYF.

This chain uses TRBV19 with TRBJ2-1, with 10 nucleotides matching TRBD2. Looked up from germline, CDR1 is LNHDA and CDR2 is SQIVND (reference sequence). J was trimmed by 4 bases and V by 8 bases; bases with no gene match: 14. The CDR3 sequence is 17 residues long. CDR3 residues: CASRSGGSPHGYNEQFF. The CDR3 DNA reads TGTGCCAGTCGTAGCGGGGGGTCTCCCCACGGTTACAATGAGCAGTTCTTC.

This chain joins TRBV2 and TRBJ2-7, with a weak D call TRBD2 (5 bases). Germline lookup yields CDR1 SNHLY and CDR2 FYNNEI. CDR3 length equals 14 residues. With 2 bases removed from V and 6 bases from J, the gap between germline ends came to 14 bases. This CDR3 is CASSEQETGSEQYF. The CDR3 nucleotides are TGTGCCAGCAGTGAACAGGAAACGGGGTCCGAGCAGTACTTC.

V gene TRBV7-8 combines with J gene TRBJ2-7; tentatively, D is TRBD1 (6 bases). V was shortened by 2 bases and J by 1 base, with 21 bases between the two germline ends. This CDR3 comprises 18 residues. Looked up from germline, CDR1 is SGHVS and CDR2 is FQNEAQ. The CDR3: CASSLNRKEQGSSYEQYF. The CDR3 DNA reads TGTGCCAGCAGCTTAAACCGAAAGGAACAGGGAAGTTCCTACGAGCAGTACTTC.

The chain uses TRBV30 and TRBJ1-2; no clear D gene. This CDR3 comprises 15 residues. Per the germline V gene, CDR1 is GTSNPN and CDR2 is SVGIG (reference sequence). V lost 1 base and J lost 0, with 12 bases in between. The CDR3 sequence is CAWSGRVRANYGYTF. The CDR3 DNA follows: TGTGCCTGGAGTGGGAGAGTCCGCGCTAACTATGGCTACACCTTC.

The V gene is TRBV6-1, the J gene TRBJ2-5; 16 bases fit TRBD2. The CDR3 totals 17 residues. The ends lost 4 bases at V and 4 bases at J; junction bases unmatched: 6. Germline V lookup: CDR1 MNHNS, CDR2 SASEGT. The CDR3 DNA is TGTGCCAGCAGTGTGGGCGGGACTAGCGGGGGGGGAGAGACCCAGTACTTC. Its translation: CASSVGGTSGGGETQYF.

This clone was seen a few times. For the CDR3, the DNA is TGTGCCAGTTCGGTGGGACGGGGGTTAGGCGAGCAGTACTTC. This codes for CASSVGRGLGEQYF. The gene calls are TRBV6-5 and TRBJ2-7; tentatively, D is TRBD2 (6 bases). Trimming cost V 9 bases and J 6 bases, with 21 bases left between them. This CDR3 contains 14 residues. Germline assignment: CDR1 MNHEY and CDR2 SVGAGI.

CDR3 nucleotide sequence: TGTGCCAGCAGCTTAGGACAGAATAGCAATCAGCCCCAGCATTTT. This translates into CASSLGQNSNQPQHF. The V call is TRBV7-2, the J call TRBJ1-5; D is perhaps TRBD1 (5 bases). CDR3 length: 15 residues. Germline CDR1 SGHTA, CDR2 FQGNSA. V gave up 1 base and J gave up 0 bases, with 7 bases separating them. Filled out from reference TRBV7-2 and TRBJ1-5, the complete variable domain reads GAGVSQSPSNKVTEKGKDVELRCDPISGHTALYWYRQSLGQGLEFLIYFQGNSAPDKSGLPSDRFSAERTGGSVSTLTIQRTQQEDSAVYLCASSLGQNSNQPQHFGDGTRLSIL.

The rearrangement joins TRBV5-8 to TRBJ1-2, with TRBD1 matching 9 bases. Germline V CDR1 and CDR2: SGHTS, YDEGEE. There are 15 residues in the CDR3. V was clipped by 0 bases and J by 4 bases; unmatched bases: 4. DNA for the CDR3: TGTGCCAGCAGCTTGGTTAGGACAGGGGCCTATGGCTACACCTTC. It translates to CASSLVRTGAYGYTF.

V usage is TRBV4-1 and J usage is TRBJ2-1; D is unclear. The CDR3 runs to 16 residues. The V and J ends lost 0 bases and 3 bases respectively, with 12 bases between them. CDR1 MGHRA and CDR2 YSYEKL come from the germline V gene. CDR3 nucleotide sequence: TGCGCCAGCAGCCAAGACTCGGTAGCCGGCTACAATGAGCAGTTCTTC. Its translation is CASSQDSVAGYNEQFF.

The chain recombines TRBV6-5 with TRBJ2-5; TRBD2 matches at 13 bases. V was pared by 6 bases and J by 5 bases, with 3 bases of the junction left unmatched. The CDR3 has 14 amino acids. Germline V gene lookup returns CDR1 MNHEY and CDR2 SVGAGI. CDR3 loop: CASSQLAGGETQYF. CDR3 bases: TGTGCCAGCAGCCAACTAGCGGGAGGGGAGACCCAGTACTTC.